The present TCR beta chain was sequenced within a study of T-cell reconstitution after alpha-beta-depleted transplantation in children. As it was prepared, the TCRbeta library received unique molecular identifiers. MiXCR was run by TCRdb on the PCR reads, yielding one entry per CDR3 protein. The sample shows around 400,000 distinct CDR3 sequences, around 9.9% of them seen only once. V was pared by 6 bases and J by 0 bases, with 12 bases of the junction left unmatched. The CDR3 consists of 16 residues. The germline CDR1 and CDR2 sequences are SQVTM and ANQGSEA. The TCR originated in a human donor who donated a stem cell graft to a child with acute myeloid leukemia. Sequencing used PBMCs from the stem cell graft donor, obtained from the stem cell graft. The V and J genes are TRBV29-1 and TRBJ1-1; TRBD1 matches 8 bases. CDR3 in amino acids: CSVQTGGTFMNTEAFF. The CDR3 DNA follows: TGCAGCGTACAAACAGGGGGGACTTTCATGAACACTGAAGCTTTCTTT. Supplemented by reference TRBV29-1 and TRBJ1-1, the full variable domain reads SAVISQKPSRDICQRGTSLTIQCQVDSQVTMMFWYRQQPGQSLTLIATANQGSEATYESGFVIDKFPISRPNLTFSTLTVSNMSPEDSSIYLCSVQTGGTFMNTEAFFGQGTRLTVV.